Below, 29 T cell receptor beta chains from the same sample are listed, as sequenced in a study of post-analysis software for immune sequencing data. Study outcomes and limitations: Patients used about 5 TRBV segments, including TRBV5-6, TRBV5-1 and TRBV20-1, more often than controls.

For these TCRs, the target antigens are not known. Unique molecular identifiers were built into the TCR beta cDNA libraries. MiXCR was run by TCRdb on the PCR reads, yielding one entry per CDR3 protein. The sample lists more than 500,000 distinct CDR3 sequences; approximately 34% were seen once. Sequenced input: blood. The receptor source for this set is a girl aged 2-17 years with multiple sclerosis.

The chain combines TRBV20-1 with TRBJ2-1; D not certain. Germline V gene sequence: CDR1 DFQATT, CDR2 SNEGSKA (reference sequence). Trimming took 1 base from V and 13 from J, leaving 20 bases between them. This CDR3 comprises 14 residues. Written as DNA, the CDR3 is TGCAGTGCTAGAGTCCCTAGAGACCAAGAGACCCAGTTCTTC. Protein: CSARVPRDQETQFF.

This clonotype occurred a few times. The J gene is TRBJ2-5, the V gene TRBV11-2; D remains ambiguous. Trimming took off 1 base at V and 5 bases at J, with 17 bases between the two ends. This CDR3 is built from 16 residues. Germline assignment: CDR1 SGHAT and CDR2 FQNNGV. The CDR3 nucleotides read TGTGCCAGCAGCTTAGGGCTTTACCCTGATAGGGAGACCCAGTACTTC. This codes for CASSLGLYPDRETQYF.

The chain links TRBV9 to TRBJ1-1; perhaps TRBD1 as D (6 bases). The CDR3 contains 13 residues. The germline V and J ends were trimmed by 2 bases and 7 bases, with 12 bases remaining between them. From germline, CDR1 is SGDLS and CDR2 YYNGEE. The CDR3 DNA reads TGTGCCAGCAGCGTCACCCAGGGACATGAAGCTTTCTTT. It encodes CASSVTQGHEAFF.

J is TRBJ1-1 and V is TRBV7-9; possibly TRBD1 for D (5 bases). Trimming stripped 5 bases from V and 3 bases from J, with 25 bases between. CDR3 length equals 18 residues. Germline V lookup: CDR1 SEHNR, CDR2 FQNEAQ (reference sequence). The CDR3 reads CASSLTGGQRIGDTEAFF. The CDR3 bases are TGTGCCAGCAGCCTCACTGGGGGTCAGCGGATCGGGGACACTGAAGCTTTCTTT.

This clonotype has ten or more counts. The chain has TRBV11-2 and TRBJ2-1, with 14 bases matching TRBD2. The CDR3 sequence is 17 residues long. J lost 10 bases, V lost 5 bases, and 13 bases had no gene match. Germline assignment: CDR1 SGHAT and CDR2 FQNNGV. The CDR3 DNA sequence: TGTGCCAGCAGCCCTCGGACTAGCGGGGGGCACGATGGGGAGCAGTTCTTC. Amino acid sequence: CASSPRTSGGHDGEQFF. The variable domain in full, completed from reference TRBV11-2 and TRBJ2-1, reads EAGVAQSPRYKIIEKRQSVAFWCNPISGHATLYWYQQILGQGPKLLIQFQNNGVVDDSQLPKDRFSAERLKGVDSTLKIQPAKLEDSAVYLCASSPRTSGGHDGEQFFGPGTRLTVL.

On this clonotype itself: One end of the junction does not line up with germline, which may come from a read error. This chain links TRBV2 with TRBJ2-3, with 9 bases lining up with TRBD2. The CDR3 has 16 amino acids. Germline CDR1 and CDR2: SNHLY and FYNNEI. The CDR3 region has the DNA TGTGCTAGCAGTGAAATCCTAGCGGGGCTGACAGATACGCAGTATTTT. Translated, it gives CASSEILAGLTDTQYF.

This clonotype was observed a few times. The CDR3 sequence is CSAVRDSNQPQHF. The CDR3 nucleotides read TGCAGTGCTGTCCGGGACAGCAATCAGCCCCAGCATTTT. This chain uses TRBV20-1 with TRBJ1-5; TRBD1 is a possible D gene (5 bases). CDR1 DFQATT and CDR2 SNEGSKA come from the germline V gene (reference sequence). CDR3 length: 13 residues. Trimming cost V 5 bases and J 1 base, with 9 bases left between them.

This chain links TRBV12-3 or TRBV12-4 with TRBJ2-7; 10 bases agree with TRBD1. The V gene end was trimmed by 2 bases and the J gene end by 2 bases; junction bases not matched to a gene: 3. This CDR3 is 15 amino acids long. The chain's CDR3 is CASSLRTGGTYEQYF. CDR3 DNA: TGTGCCAGCAGTTTAAGGACAGGGGGGACCTACGAGCAGTACTTC.

Note on this clonotype: Its ends do not fully match the called genes, so a read error is possible. The chain combines TRBV7-2 with TRBJ2-3, with a weak D call TRBD1 (5 bases). The CDR3 has 15 residues. In germline, CDR1 is SGHTA, CDR2 FQGNSA. The CDR3 reads CASSSDSTGTDTQYF. The CDR3 DNA sequence: TGTGCCAGTAGCTCAGACAGCACTGGCACAGATACGCAGTATTTT.

The chain is built from TRBV28 and TRBJ2-5, with D hard to call. V was trimmed by 2 bases and J by 7 bases, leaving 11 bases between them. From germline, CDR1 is MDHEN and CDR2 SYDVKM. The CDR3 has 13 residues. DNA for the CDR3: TGTGCCAGCAGTTTAGTCTCGAAGGGGACCCAGTACTTC. Translating gives CASSLVSKGTQYF.

The table lists this clonotype with a few counts. The rearrangement uses TRBV10-3 and TRBJ2-7, with TRBD1 matching over 7 bases. This CDR3 contains 14 residues. CDR1 and CDR2 (germline): ENHRY, SYGVKD. With 4 bases clipped from V and 4 bases from J, the junction kept 7 bases outside the gene matches. The CDR3 sequence is CAISGRQGRYEQYF. The CDR3 DNA sequence: TGTGCCATCAGTGGTAGACAGGGTCGGTACGAGCAGTACTTC.

V gene TRBV3-1 combines with J gene TRBJ1-2; 8 nucleotides agree with TRBD1. V lost 0 bases and J lost 4; bases outside the gene matches: 4. CDR1 is LGHDT and CDR2 is YNNKEL in the germline V gene (reference sequence). The CDR3 runs to 15 residues. The DNA for the CDR3 is TGTGCCAGCAGCCAAGATTGGACAGGGAGCTATGGCTACACCTTC. It translates to CASSQDWTGSYGYTF.

Points on this clonotype: Its ends do not fully match the called genes, so a read error is possible. The V and J genes are TRBV11-2 and TRBJ1-5, with D unclear. Per the germline V gene, CDR1 is SGHAT and CDR2 is FQNNGV. CDR3 length: 15 residues. The CDR3 sequence is CVSSLEGFGNQPQHF. The CDR3 region has the DNA TGTGTCAGCAGCTTAGAAGGTTTCGGCAATCAGCCCCAGCATTTT.

This clonotype appeared many times. The rearrangement uses TRBV29-1 and TRBJ2-3; D is uncertain. Trimming shortened V by 6 bases and J by 2 bases, and 6 bases separated the two germline ends. Germline V gives CDR1 SQVTM, CDR2 ANQGSEA. The CDR3 consists of 11 residues. The DNA for the CDR3 is TGCAGCGTAGACCACACAGATACGCAGTATTTT. Its protein is CSVDHTDTQYF.

The rearrangement links TRBV5-1 to TRBJ1-1; maybe TRBD1 (6 bases). V lost 7 bases, J lost 6 bases, and 19 bases lay in between. The CDR3 loop spans 14 amino acids. CDR1 is SGHRS, CDR2 YFSETQ, per germline. The CDR3 loop reads CASGKGHQPSEAFF. The CDR3 DNA is TGCGCCAGCGGTAAGGGACACCAACCCTCTGAAGCTTTCTTT.

This clonotype appeared a few times. This chain links TRBV6-5 with TRBJ2-3, with 8 bases fitting TRBD1. This CDR3 spans 15 amino acids. J gave up 6 bases and V 2 bases, and 7 bases lay outside the gene matches. Looked up from germline, CDR1 is MNHEY and CDR2 is SVGAGI. The CDR3 is CASSYRTGRTDTQYF. CDR3 coding DNA: TGTGCCAGCAGTTACCGGACAGGGAGAACGGATACGCAGTATTTT.

V usage is TRBV12-3 or TRBV12-4 and J usage is TRBJ2-7; D may be TRBD1 (6 bases). The CDR3 sequence is 13 residues long. Trimming took off 8 bases at V and 0 bases at J, with 11 bases between the two ends. CDR3 sequence: CASRPRGSYEQYF. The CDR3 DNA reads TGTGCCAGCCGTCCCAGGGGCTCCTACGAGCAGTACTTC.

This clonotype was counted between two and nine times. This chain connects TRBV7-9 to TRBJ2-3; D is perhaps TRBD1 (6 bases). The CDR3 is made up of 15 amino acids. The V gene lost 2 bases and the J gene lost 2 bases, with 11 bases spanning the gap. The V gene's germline CDR1 is SEHNR and CDR2 FQNEAQ (reference sequence). DNA of the CDR3: TGTGCCAGCAGCTTACAGGGGTCCATCACAGATACGCAGTATTTT. Residues: CASSLQGSITDTQYF.

There are a few counts of this clonotype. With a much larger clone just one base away, this may be a read error. The V call is TRBV20-1, the J call TRBJ2-5; the D gene is possibly TRBD1 (5 bases). The CDR3 runs to 13 residues. Germline V lookup: CDR1 DFQATT, CDR2 SNEGSKA (reference sequence). This CDR3 reads CSARVTGQETRYF. The CDR3 DNA is TGCAGTGCTAGAGTAACAGGACAAGAGACCCGGTACTTC.

This chain connects TRBV7-9 to TRBJ2-5; D tentatively fits TRBD1 or TRBD2 (5 bases each). Germline V gives CDR1 SEHNR, CDR2 FQNEAQ (reference sequence). This CDR3 contains 16 residues. Trimming shortened V by 1 base and J by 4 bases, and 16 bases separated the two germline ends. For the CDR3, the DNA is TGTGCCAGCAGCTTAGAGGCAGGGAGAGAGGGAGAGACCCAGTACTTC. This sequence encodes CASSLEAGREGETQYF.

The table lists this clonotype with a few counts. This chain joins TRBV27 and TRBJ2-4; D gene ambiguous. The CDR3 length is 13 residues. Trimming took 5 bases from V and 8 from J, leaving 13 bases between them. From germline, CDR1 is MNHEY and CDR2 SMNVEV (reference sequence). The CDR3 DNA reads TGTGCCAGCAGTCCGACGTGGTCGGACATTCAGTACTTC. Translating it yields CASSPTWSDIQYF.

This sequence joins TRBV5-1 and TRBJ2-7; 7 bases fit TRBD1. The germline gives CDR1 SGHRS, CDR2 YFSETQ. This CDR3 has 16 residues. J was trimmed by 5 bases and V by 0 bases; bases with no gene match: 11. The CDR3 DNA reads TGCGCCAGCAGCTTGGCCCCGGGACAGTGGGCCGACGAGCAGTACTTC. This sequence encodes CASSLAPGQWADEQYF.

A few counts support this clonotype. This chain joins TRBV6-6 and TRBJ2-2; TRBD2 matches at 8 bases. V was pared by 5 bases and J by 6 bases, with 11 bases of the junction left unmatched. The CDR3 totals 16 residues. In germline, CDR1 is MNHNY, CDR2 SVGAGI (reference sequence). CDR3 in amino acids: CASSLKRGRLPGELFF. Here the CDR3 DNA reads TGTGCCAGCAGTCTCAAGCGGGGGCGGCTCCCCGGGGAGCTGTTTTTT.

The chain uses TRBV5-1 and TRBJ2-7, with 9 bases lining up with TRBD1. There are 15 residues in the CDR3. V lost 4 bases and J lost 6; bases outside the gene matches: 11. CDR1 is SGHRS and CDR2 is YFSETQ in the germline V gene. CDR3 loop: CASSGRTGASGEQYF. CDR3 bases: TGCGCCAGCAGCGGCCGGACAGGGGCCTCGGGCGAGCAGTACTTC.

Regarding this clonotype: With a much larger clone just one base away, this may be a read error. The chain recombines TRBV29-1 with TRBJ2-7, with TRBD1 as a possible D gene (5 bases). Per germline, CDR1 SQVTM and CDR2 ANQGSEA. This CDR3 is built from 11 residues. The CDR3 loop is CNVATVMEQYF. DNA of the CDR3: TGCAACGTCGCGACAGTGATGGAGCAGTACTTC.

This clonotype was seen once. The rearrangement joins TRBV20-1 to TRBJ1-4, with 9 nucleotides matching TRBD1. The CDR3 covers 15 residues. J was trimmed by 0 bases and V by 5 bases; bases with no gene match: 4. In germline, CDR1 is DFQATT, CDR2 SNEGSKA (reference sequence). CDR3 amino acids: CSAYRQGATNEKLFF. DNA of the CDR3: TGCAGTGCTTATAGACAGGGGGCAACTAATGAAAAACTGTTTTTT.

The V and J genes are TRBV2 and TRBJ2-5, with 7 bases identical to TRBD1. J gave up 0 bases and V 6 bases, and 1 base lay outside the gene matches. The CDR3 is 13 residues long. Germline assignment: CDR1 SNHLY and CDR2 FYNNEI. CDR3 sequence reads: CASRGQYQETQYF. The CDR3 coding sequence is TGTGCCAGCAGGGGACAGTACCAAGAGACCCAGTACTTC.

This clonotype was seen repeatedly, ten times or more. This chain links TRBV20-1 with TRBJ1-5; 8 bases are shared with TRBD1. This CDR3 is built from 14 residues. Per germline, CDR1 DFQATT and CDR2 SNEGSKA (reference sequence). Trimming cost V 3 bases and J 6 bases; bases outside gene matches: 7. Written as DNA, the CDR3 is TGCAGTGCTAGTTCAGGGGGCGCGGGTCAGCCCCAGCATTTT. Amino acid sequence: CSASSGGAGQPQHF.

This clonotype has a handful of counts. The chain joins TRBV28 to TRBJ1-2; D remains unclear. The germline V gene has CDR1 MDHEN and CDR2 SYDVKM. This CDR3 is 12 amino acids long. Trimming took off 4 bases at V and 8 bases at J, with 11 bases between the two ends. CDR3 residues: CASSSTGGGYTF. The CDR3 DNA reads as TGTGCCAGCAGTTCGACCGGTGGGGGCTACACCTTC.